A selection of T cell receptor beta chains follows, all from one sample in a study of cytomegalovirus exposure and HLA in healthy donors. Assay used: immunoSEQ multiplex PCR; TCRdb lists only in-frame clones, some missing. The sample contains more than 300,000 clones, about nine tenths of which appear only once. The sequencing sample was made of PBMCs. Receptor source: a woman aged 18-29 years in good health and CMV-seronegative. CDR3s include the opening cysteine and the closing phenylalanine or tryptophan. A D gene is named only where the DNA matches it firmly. The size field is filled for only some rows; it gives once, few, many or a size class.

NA	TRBD1	TRBJ2-7	TRBV6-1	CASSERTGAYEQYF	TGTGCCAGCAGTGAGAGGACAGGGGCCTACGAGCAGTACTTC
NA	NA	TRBJ1-1	TRBV5-1	CASSLAELTINTEAFF	TGCGCCAGCAGCTTGGCGGAACTGACAATCAACACTGAAGCTTTCTTT
NA	TRBD2	TRBJ2-5	TRBV28	CASSPALAGGPWKTQYF	TGTGCCAGCAGTCCCGCTCTAGCGGGAGGGCCCTGGAAGACCCAGTACTTC
NA	NA	TRBJ2-4	TRBV7-9	CASSASDSSWAKNIQYF	TGTGCCAGCAGCGCGTCGGACTCTTCTTGGGCCAAAAACATTCAGTACTTC
NA	TRBD1	TRBJ2-7	TRBV27	CASSLSGDRLAIQQYF	TGTGCCAGCAGTTTATCGGGGGACAGGTTGGCTATACAGCAGTACTTC
NA	NA	TRBJ1-5	TRBV11-2	CASSLGHQSNQPQHF	TGTGCCAGCAGCTTAGGGCACCAGAGCAATCAGCCCCAGCATTTT
NA	TRBD1	TRBJ2-2	TRBV6-1	CASRRQGADTGELFF	TGTGCCAGCAGGAGACAGGGGGCGGACACCGGGGAGCTGTTTTTT
NA	NA	TRBJ1-1	TRBV5-1	CASRGNTEAFF	TGCGCCAGTAGGGGGAACACTGAAGCTTTCTTT
few	NA	TRBJ2-7	TRBV7-6	CASSLDIGVMYEQYF	TGTGCCAGCAGCTTAGACATCGGGGTCATGTACGAGCAGTACTTC
NA	NA	TRBJ2-4	TRBV27	CASSPHPGGPAKNIQYF	TGTGCCAGCAGTCCCCACCCGGGGGGCCCAGCCAAAAACATTCAGTACTTC
NA	NA	TRBJ1-2	TRBV19	CASSIIPAGNYGYTF	TGTGCCAGTAGTATAATTCCCGCAGGGAACTATGGCTACACCTTC
NA	TRBD1	TRBJ1-2	TRBV27	CASSSQTGYYGYTF	TGTGCCAGCAGTTCACAGACAGGGTACTATGGCTACACCTTC
NA	TRBD1	TRBJ2-1	TRBV28	CASSSTGVGYNEQFF	TGTGCCAGCAGTTCAACAGGGGTCGGGTACAATGAGCAGTTCTTC
NA	NA	TRBJ1-1	TRBV11-2	CASSFLAGAMGMNTEAFF	TGTGCCAGCAGCTTCCTCGCGGGGGCCATGGGAATGAACACTGAAGCTTTCTTT
once	TRBD1	TRBJ1-1	TRBV12-5	CASGLGRGVNTEAFF	TGTGCTAGTGGTTTGGGCAGGGGGGTGAACACTGAAGCTTTCTTT
NA	NA	TRBJ1-6	TRBV2	CASRDLQDSYSYNSPLHF	TGTGCCAGCAGGGACCTCCAGGACTCCTACTCCTATAATTCACCCCTCCACTTT
NA	NA	TRBJ1-1	TRBV30	CAWSVLTGRNTEAFF	TGTGCCTGGAGTGTACTTACTGGTAGGAACACTGAAGCTTTCTTT
NA	NA	TRBJ2-1	TRBV11-2	CASTPNRHFYNEQFF	TGTGCCAGCACCCCTAACAGACATTTCTACAATGAGCAGTTCTTC
NA	NA	TRBJ1-3	TRBV19	CASSTRQFLSGNTIYF	TGTGCCAGTAGTACAAGACAGTTTCTCTCTGGAAACACCATATATTTT
once	NA	TRBJ2-7	TRBV7-5	CVRSLVDRPYEQYF	TGTGTCAGAAGCTTAGTCGACAGACCCTACGAGCAGTACTTC
NA	NA	TRBJ1-2	TRBV4-2	CASSPEPGGGNGYTF	TGTGCCAGCAGCCCTGAGCCGGGGGGAGGGAATGGCTACACCTTC
NA	TRBD2	TRBJ2-7	TRBV30	CAWSVPGLWLEQYF	TGTGCCTGGAGTGTACCGGGACTATGGCTCGAGCAGTACTTC
NA	NA	TRBJ1-4	TRBV18	CASSPPTSGELFF	TGTGCCAGCTCACCACCGACTTCCGGGGAACTGTTTTTT
NA	TRBD1	TRBJ1-1	TRBV6-5	CASSYYRGRTEAFF	TGTGCCAGCAGTTATTACAGGGGGCGAACTGAAGCTTTCTTT
NA	NA	TRBJ2-7	TRBV7-9	CASSLLPGRSPYEQYF	TGTGCCAGCAGCTTATTGCCGGGTCGCTCCCCCTACGAGCAGTACTTC
NA	TRBD1	TRBJ1-4	TRBV28	CASMTGDEKLFF	TGTGCCAGCATGACAGGGGATGAAAAACTGTTTTTT
once	TRBD1	TRBJ1-2	TRBV6-1	CASKLTGGNYGYTF	TGTGCCAGCAAATTGACAGGGGGGAACTATGGCTACACCTTC
NA	TRBD2	TRBJ2-1	TRBV5-4	CASSSGTSGRAAAFF	TGTGCCAGCAGCTCCGGGACTAGCGGGAGGGCCGCAGCCTTCTTC
NA	NA	TRBJ2-1	TRBV5-6	CASSWGLGEQFF	TGTGCCAGCAGCTGGGGGCTGGGGGAGCAGTTCTTC
NA	NA	TRBJ2-3	TRBV9	CASSVGQRAQYF	TGTGCCAGCAGCGTAGGACAGCGAGCGCAGTATTTT
few	NA	TRBJ2-7	TRBV4-1	CASSRVGPQYEQYF	TGCGCCAGCAGCCGAGTGGGCCCGCAGTACGAGCAGTACTTC
NA	NA	TRBJ1-3	TRBV30	CAWRGVHGSGNTIYF	TGTGCCTGGAGGGGAGTCCACGGCTCTGGAAACACCATATATTTT
NA	NA	TRBJ2-3	TRBV27	CASSPRGARSTDTQYF	TGTGCCAGCAGTCCCCGGGGGGCCCGTAGCACAGATACGCAGTATTTT
NA	TRBD2	TRBJ2-7	TRBV13	CASSLQAGGIYEQYF	TGTGCCAGCAGCTTACAAGCGGGAGGAATCTACGAGCAGTACTTC
NA	NA	TRBJ1-2	TRBV28	CASSLYGTVYGYTF	TGTGCCAGCAGTTTATATGGTACGGTCTATGGCTACACCTTC
once	NA	TRBJ2-7	TRBV27	CASSLSDGGRGIYEQYF	TGTGCCAGCAGTTTATCAGACGGGGGGCGGGGAATCTACGAGCAGTACTTC